These 28 T cell receptor beta chains were sequenced from one sample in a study of Graves' ophthalmopathy and Graves' hyperthyroidism. Scientists amplified the TCR beta CDR3 regions from RNA transcripts. The workflow started with a first-round RT-PCR run with HTBI primers and then moved on to a second-round multiplex PCR. MiXCR was run by TCRdb on the multiplex PCR reads, yielding one entry per CDR3 protein. The table includes about 200,000 distinct CDR3 sequences, over 25% detected once. The sequencing input was peripheral blood. The receptors were sampled from a man aged 50 or older with Graves' ophthalmopathy.

This chain connects TRBV6-1 to TRBJ2-2, with 7 bases identical to TRBD1. The CDR3 has 17 amino acids. With 2 bases clipped from V and 6 bases from J, the junction kept 12 bases outside the gene matches. Germline assignment: CDR1 MNHNS and CDR2 SASEGT. The DNA for the CDR3 is TGTGCCAGCAGTGAATTCTCAACAGGGGCCTTATCCGGGGAGCTGTTTTTT. It translates to CASSEFSTGALSGELFF.

The rearrangement links TRBV6-1 to TRBJ2-5; TRBD1 might be the D (6 bases). This CDR3 region has 13 residues. V lost 6 bases to trimming and J lost 7 bases, with 15 bases between them. CDR1 is MNHNS and CDR2 is SASEGT in the germline V gene. CDR3 amino acids: CASRQGHGGTQYF. The CDR3 bases are TGTGCCAGCAGGCAGGGACATGGAGGGACCCAGTACTTC.

This clonotype has ten or more counts. The chain joins TRBV7-2 to TRBJ2-5; no firm D call. The V gene's germline CDR1 is SGHTA and CDR2 FQGNSA. This CDR3 has 14 amino acids. The V end lost 4 bases, the J end lost 4 bases, and 13 bases lay between the germline ends. The DNA of the CDR3 is TGTGCCAGCAGCTCTCAGGCGTACGCAGAGACCCAGTACTTC. Its translation is CASSSQAYAETQYF.

Ten or more counts support this clonotype. One junction end does not reproduce the germline sequence, and a read error may be involved. The chain has TRBV11-2 and TRBJ1-2, with 10 bases lining up with TRBD1. Looked up from germline, CDR1 is SGHAT and CDR2 is FQNNGV. The CDR3 runs 18 residues. The CDR3 bases are TGTGCCAGCAGCTTAGTTTTCTCGGGACAGGGGAGGGACTATGGCTACGCCTTC. It yields the protein CASSLVFSGQGRDYGYAF.

In this sample, this clonotype turned up many times. This rearrangement joins TRBV30 to TRBJ2-5; D is possibly TRBD1 (5 bases). Trimming cost V 0 bases and J 5 bases, with 10 bases left between them. In germline, CDR1 is GTSNPN, CDR2 SVGIG (reference sequence). The CDR3 consists of 13 residues. The CDR3 region has the DNA TGTGCCTGGAGTGTAGGGGTGGGGGAGACCCAGTACTTC. Amino acid sequence: CAWSVGVGETQYF. Using reference TRBV30 and TRBJ2-5 for the parts outside the CDR3, the full variable domain is SQTIHQWPATLVQPVGSPLSLECTVEGTSNPNLYWYRQAAGRGLQLLFYSVGIGQISSEVPQNLSASRPQDRQFILSSKKLLLSDSGFYLCAWSVGVGETQYFGPGTRLLVL.

The J gene is TRBJ2-2, the V gene TRBV7-8, with D unclear. CDR3 length equals 15 residues. V lost 3 bases and J lost 7, with 15 bases in between. Germline CDR1 reads SGHVS; CDR2 reads FQNEAQ. The CDR3, as DNA: TGTGCCAGCAGCTTTGGACCCTATGGGATCGGGGAGCTGTTTTTT. It yields the protein CASSFGPYGIGELFF.

This clonotype has at least ten counts. V and J are TRBV20-1 and TRBJ2-7; no firm D call. The V and J ends lost 6 bases and 5 bases respectively, with 17 bases between them. Germline-derived CDR1 and CDR2 are DFQATT and SNEGSKA (reference sequence). This CDR3 spans 13 amino acids. The CDR3 nucleotides are TGCAGTGCGGATGGGGAAGCTGCGCACGAGCAGTACTTC. Translating it yields CSADGEAAHEQYF.

V usage is TRBV6-1 and J usage is TRBJ2-7; TRBD2 might be the D (5 bases). Trimming pared 4 bases from V and 7 bases from J, leaving 8 bases between. CDR3 length equals 11 residues. The germline gives CDR1 MNHNS, CDR2 SASEGT. This chain's CDR3 is CASSVGVEQYF. Written as DNA, the CDR3 is TGTGCCAGCAGTGTCGGGGTAGAGCAGTACTTC.

The sample holds many counts of this clonotype. In DNA form, the CDR3 reads TGTGCTCCATTCCCGAGGGGCAGCGCTTTTACCGTCACGGGAGAGCAGTACTTC. Amino acid sequence: CAPFPRGSAFTVTGEQYF. V and J are TRBV12-5 and TRBJ2-7; D possibly uses TRBD1 or TRBD2 (5 bases each). This CDR3 contains 18 residues. V was shortened by 11 bases and J by 7 bases, with 36 bases between the two germline ends. Germline loops: CDR1 LGHNT, CDR2 FRNRAP.

The sample holds many counts of this clonotype. V gene TRBV11-1 combines with J gene TRBJ2-7; D gene unclear. Trimming pared 8 bases from V and 3 bases from J, leaving 11 bases between. The germline gives CDR1 SGHAT, CDR2 FQDESV (reference sequence). The CDR3 runs to 12 residues. The CDR3 is CASGSWGYEQYF. CDR3 coding DNA: TGTGCCAGCGGTAGTTGGGGCTACGAGCAGTACTTC.

At least ten counts were recorded for this clonotype. The chain employs TRBV18 and TRBJ1-2; D gene uncertain. CDR1 is KGHSH and CDR2 is LQKENI in the germline V gene. Trimming took 4 bases from V and 8 from J, leaving 8 bases between them. This CDR3 is 11 amino acids long. In nucleotides, the CDR3 is TGTGCCAGCTCACAGAGAGAAGGCTACACCTTC. Its protein product is CASSQREGYTF.

Ten or more counts support this clonotype. This chain links TRBV2 with TRBJ2-7; D not certain. V was trimmed by 3 bases and J by 0 bases, leaving 9 bases between them. From germline, CDR1 is SNHLY and CDR2 FYNNEI. CDR3 length equals 14 residues. In DNA form, the CDR3 reads TGTGCCAGCAGTGATGGCCGACTCTCCTACGAGCAGTACTTC. Translated: CASSDGRLSYEQYF. The complete variable domain, with remaining parts taken from reference TRBV2 and TRBJ2-7, reads EPEVTQTPSHQVTQMGQEVILRCVPISNHLYFYWYRQILGQKVEFLVSFYNNEISEKSEIFDDQFSVERPDGSNFTLKIRSTKLEDSAMYFCASSDGRLSYEQYFGPGTRLTVT.

This CDR3 reads CASSIEGTGAHFEQYF. The CDR3 nucleotides read TGTGCCAGTAGTATAGAGGGGACAGGGGCGCACTTCGAGCAGTACTTC. The V call is TRBV19, the J call TRBJ2-7; 10 positions match TRBD1. CDR1 and CDR2 (germline): LNHDA, SQIVND (reference sequence). The V gene end was trimmed by 0 bases and the J gene end by 6 bases; junction bases not matched to a gene: 8. This CDR3 has 16 residues.

The chain links TRBV20-1 to TRBJ2-7, with 11 bases aligning to TRBD1. CDR1 and CDR2 from the germline V gene are DFQATT and SNEGSKA (reference sequence). The V and J ends lost 4 bases and 4 bases, in that order; junction bases with no gene match: 9. This CDR3 spans 15 amino acids. CDR3 nucleotide sequence: TGCAGTGCTATTGACATGGACAGGGGGCGGTACGAGCAGTACTTC. This encodes CSAIDMDRGRYEQYF.

The chain employs TRBV6-5 and TRBJ1-1; 7 bases agree with TRBD1. The junction had 6 bases not matched to a gene; V was cut back by 4 bases and J by 7 bases. The length of the CDR3 is 13 residues. CDR1 MNHEY and CDR2 SVGAGI come from the germline V gene. CDR3 coding DNA: TGTGCCAGCAGTTCTCAGGGGGTCGGTGAAGCTTTCTTT. Its translation: CASSSQGVGEAFF.

The sample holds many counts of this clonotype. This sequence joins TRBV20-1 and TRBJ2-5, with D hard to call. CDR3 length equals 11 residues. V lost 5 bases, J lost 4 bases, and 8 bases lay in between. Germline-derived CDR1 and CDR2 are DFQATT and SNEGSKA (reference sequence). In DNA, the CDR3 is TGCAGTGCTCAGGACGTAGAGACCCAGTACTTC. It is translated as CSAQDVETQYF.

This clonotype was found many times. The J gene is TRBJ2-5, the V gene TRBV28, with D unresolved. This CDR3 is built from 14 residues. CDR1 is MDHEN and CDR2 is SYDVKM in the germline V gene. V was cut by 8 bases and J by 1 base, with 14 bases left in between. The CDR3 protein is CASGPQLVQETQYF. CDR3 DNA: TGTGCCAGCGGTCCCCAGTTAGTCCAAGAGACCCAGTACTTC.

The V gene is TRBV29-1, the J gene TRBJ2-7; 9 bases agree with TRBD2. Germline V CDR1 and CDR2: SQVTM, ANQGSEA. Trimming at V came to 6 bases and at J to 7 bases, leaving 13 bases not matched to a gene. This CDR3 is 14 amino acids long. CDR3 in DNA: TGCAGCGTCCAGGGGTTAGCGGGAGTTCAAGAGCAGTACTTC. As protein: CSVQGLAGVQEQYF.

This clonotype was seen repeatedly, ten times or more. This chain joins TRBV20-1 and TRBJ1-2; 8 bases fit TRBD1. Germline CDR1 is DFQATT and CDR2 is SNEGSKA (reference sequence). V dropped 0 bases and J dropped 2; count of bases not matched to a gene: 5. The CDR3 runs to 15 residues. Here the CDR3 DNA reads TGCAGTGCTAGAGAACAGACAGGGGACAACTATGGCTACACCTTC. This sequence encodes CSAREQTGDNYGYTF.

This clonotype was picked up many times. The chain joins TRBV29-1 to TRBJ2-2; D gene unclear. The V end was cut by 7 bases, the J end by 2 bases, with 11 bases between. CDR1 SQVTM and CDR2 ANQGSEA come from the germline V gene. The CDR3 consists of 13 residues. The CDR3 spells CSACSLNTGELFF. DNA for the CDR3: TGCAGCGCTTGCTCACTTAACACCGGGGAGCTGTTTTTT.

This clonotype was picked up many times. This sequence joins TRBV13 and TRBJ1-6, with D maybe TRBD1 (5 bases). The CDR3 is 14 residues long. The V end lost 0 bases, the J end lost 13 bases, and 13 bases lay between the germline ends. Germline V gives CDR1 PRHDT, CDR2 FYEKMQ (reference sequence). This CDR3 is CASSLGGDGLPLHF. The CDR3 coding sequence is TGTGCCAGCAGCTTAGGAGGGGACGGACTCCCCCTCCACTTT.

The chain links TRBV4-1 to TRBJ2-5, with 12 bases lining up with TRBD2. Germline CDR1 and CDR2: MGHRA and YSYEKL. Trimming at V came to 0 bases and at J to 5 bases, leaving 10 bases not matched to a gene. The length of the CDR3 is 18 residues. In DNA form, the CDR3 reads TGCGCCAGCAGCCAAGACGCTAGCGGGAGGGTTTTGCAGGAGACCCAGTACTTC. This sequence encodes CASSQDASGRVLQETQYF.

This clonotype occurred many times. This chain joins TRBV6-1 and TRBJ1-5; D is uncertain. The CDR3 consists of 12 residues. Germline V CDR1 and CDR2: MNHNS, SASEGT. Trimming took 4 bases from V and 6 from J, leaving 7 bases between them. As DNA, the CDR3 is TGTGCCAGCAGTGCCCCCTCTCAGCCCCAGCATTTT. Protein: CASSAPSQPQHF.

In its sample, this clonotype was seen many times. The chain is built from TRBV12-3 or TRBV12-4 and TRBJ2-7; TRBD1 might be the D (6 bases). CDR3 size: 13 residues. The V and J ends lost 3 bases and 4 bases respectively, with 10 bases between them. CDR3 in DNA: TGTGCCAGCAGTTTGGGGGCAGATTACGAGCAGTACTTC. Residues: CASSLGADYEQYF.

This clonotype occurred many times. Germline and junction disagree at one end, which may indicate a read error. The chain couples TRBV5-1 to TRBJ1-1, with D tentatively TRBD1 (5 bases). This CDR3 region has 13 residues. The germline V gene has CDR1 SGHRS and CDR2 YFSETQ. The CDR3 DNA is TGTGCCAGCAGTTTGGGGGGGAACACTGAAGCTTTCTTT. This codes for CASSLGGNTEAFF.

This clonotype was counted ten times or more. This chain uses TRBV5-1 with TRBJ2-2, with no clear D. V lost 1 base to trimming and J lost 0 bases, with 10 bases between them. Germline CDR1 SGHRS, CDR2 YFSETQ. The CDR3 has 16 amino acids. The CDR3 spells CASSLFPDPNTGELFF. The CDR3 region has the DNA TGCGCCAGCAGCTTGTTTCCAGACCCGAACACCGGGGAGCTGTTTTTT.

As regards this clonotype: Just one base apart from a much larger clone, this may be a read error. V gene TRBV12-3 or TRBV12-4 combines with J gene TRBJ2-5, with D hard to call. V was shortened by 2 bases and J by 3 bases, with 4 bases between the two germline ends. There are 12 residues in the CDR3. This chain's CDR3 is CASSLPEETQYF. CDR3 in DNA: TGTGCCAGCAGTTTACCGGAAGAGACCCAGTACTTC.

The CDR3 loop reads CASSPNGRLPEAFF. The CDR3 DNA reads as TGTGCCAGCAGCCCAAACGGGAGACTCCCTGAAGCTTTCTTT. V and J are TRBV12-3 or TRBV12-4 and TRBJ1-1; D unresolved. V lost 6 bases to trimming and J lost 6 bases, with 17 bases between them. This CDR3 has 14 amino acids.